Listed here are 4 T cell receptor beta chains from one sample, sequenced in a study of blood T cells in healthy people across ages. A second PCR of 7 to 11 cycles used a sample-barcoded 5' primer and a J-beta primer mix. Via MiXCR, TCRdb re-called the 5' RACE reads, giving one row per CDR3 protein. The table shows around 900,000 distinct CDR3 sequences, with roughly 50% occurring only once. Sequencing was performed on blood. These receptors originate from a woman in her fifties or sixties in good health.

The chain employs TRBV6-5 and TRBJ2-4, with 9 nucleotides matching TRBD1. The ends lost 6 bases at V and 4 bases at J; junction bases unmatched: 7. The germline V gene encodes CDR1 MNHEY and CDR2 SVGAGI. CDR3 length: 15 residues. DNA for the CDR3: TGTGCCAGCAGCCTATCCGGGACAGGGAAAAACATTCAGTACTTC. Protein product: CASSLSGTGKNIQYF.

This sequence joins TRBV30 and TRBJ2-7, with a weak D call TRBD1 (5 bases). This CDR3 comprises 13 residues. From germline, CDR1 is GTSNPN and CDR2 SVGIG (reference sequence). The CDR3 sequence is CARKNKGTYEQYF. In nucleotides, the CDR3 is TGTGCACGGAAGAACAAGGGGACCTACGAGCAGTACTTC.

V usage is TRBV30 and J usage is TRBJ2-1; 9 positions match TRBD2. Germline trimming cut 3 bases from V and 10 bases from J; bases unmatched to any gene: 10. Germline assignment: CDR1 GTSNPN and CDR2 SVGIG (reference sequence). This CDR3 contains 14 residues. The DNA for the CDR3 is TGTGCCTGGAGGAGGATTAGCGGGAGTCGGGAGCAGTTCTTC. Protein sequence: CAWRRISGSREQFF. The full variable domain, completed using reference TRBV30 and TRBJ2-1, is SQTIHQWPATLVQPVGSPLSLECTVEGTSNPNLYWYRQAAGRGLQLLFYSVGIGQISSEVPQNLSASRPQDRQFILSSKKLLLSDSGFYLCAWRRISGSREQFFGPGTRLTVL.

The chain recombines TRBV20-1 with TRBJ2-5; 7 nucleotides align to TRBD2. TRBJ2-7 explains the end of the DNA better; the J call may be wrong. CDR1 and CDR2 from the germline V gene are DFQATT and SNEGSKA (reference sequence). CDR3 length equals 14 residues. CDR3 DNA: TGCAGTGCTAGAGCGAGCGGGACGAAATACGAGCAGTACTTC. Protein sequence: CSARASGTKYEQYF.